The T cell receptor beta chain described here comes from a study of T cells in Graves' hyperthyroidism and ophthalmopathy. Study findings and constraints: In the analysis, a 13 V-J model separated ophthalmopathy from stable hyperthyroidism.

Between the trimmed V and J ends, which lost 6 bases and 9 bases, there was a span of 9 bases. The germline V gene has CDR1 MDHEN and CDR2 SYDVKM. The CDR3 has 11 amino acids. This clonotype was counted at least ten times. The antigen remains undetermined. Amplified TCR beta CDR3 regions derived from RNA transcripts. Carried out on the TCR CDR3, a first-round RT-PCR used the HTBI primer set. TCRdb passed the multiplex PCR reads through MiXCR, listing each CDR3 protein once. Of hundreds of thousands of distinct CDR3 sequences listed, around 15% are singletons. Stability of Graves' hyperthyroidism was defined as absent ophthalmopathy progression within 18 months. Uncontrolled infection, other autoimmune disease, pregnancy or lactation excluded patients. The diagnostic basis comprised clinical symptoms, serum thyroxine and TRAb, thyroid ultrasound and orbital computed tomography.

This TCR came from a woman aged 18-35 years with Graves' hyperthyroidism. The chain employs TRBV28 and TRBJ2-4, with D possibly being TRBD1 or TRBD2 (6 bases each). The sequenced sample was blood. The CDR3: CASSKGGIQYF. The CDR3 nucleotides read TGTGCCAGCAGCAAGGGGGGCATTCAGTACTTC.